This T cell receptor (beta chain) was observed in a study of blood T cell repertoires in COVID-19. The CDR3 covers 15 residues. The V gene end was trimmed by 0 bases and the J gene end by 1 base; junction bases not matched to a gene: 4. Germline V gene data show CDR1 as SGHRS and CDR2 as YFSETQ. Assay: immunoSEQ multiplex PCR; the TCRdb copy retains only in-frame clones and omits some. This sample has roughly 73,000 clones, with roughly nine tenths found just once. V is TRBV5-1 and J is TRBJ2-7; TRBD2 matches 7 bases. This receptor was identified in a man older than 75 with acute or convalescent COVID-19. Specimen: peripheral blood. CDR3 sequence: CASSLDSGRSYEQYF. The CDR3 coding sequence is TGCGCCAGCAGCTTGGATAGCGGGCGTTCCTACGAGCAGTACTTC.